The clone carrying this TCR beta chain was recorded a few times. Its target is not known. Cells sorted by CD45RO/CCR7/CD25/CD127/CD95/CD27 comprised CD4+ naive, central memory, regulatory and stem cell-like memory cells. Reverse transcription of all isolated RNA meant that expressed TCRB transcripts were sequenced. Produced via immunoSEQ multiplex PCR; TCRdb's table is partial and in-frame only. Counted here are more than 300,000 clones, around 10% occurring once; the ten biggest clones make up around 0.66%. Trimming took 5 bases from V and 9 from J, leaving 23 bases between them. Germline loops: CDR1 SGHAT, CDR2 FQNNGV. This CDR3 contains 16 residues. The sample is drawn from a study of beta chain features in type 1 diabetes. Study details: All of the samples together had roughly 110 million sorted cells examined.

Study results and caveats: Type 1 diabetes patients had moderately but significantly shorter TCRB CDR3s in all four CD4+ subsets.

The sequenced sample consisted of central memory CD4+ T cells from blood. This TCR derives from a young man with type 1 diabetes. The genes are TRBV11-2 and TRBJ2-1, with a possible D match to TRBD2 (5 bases). The CDR3 DNA sequence: TGTGCCAGCAGCCCCGCCGCGGGCGGCCATTCGGGTGAGCAGTTCTTC. Its protein is CASSPAAGGHSGEQFF.